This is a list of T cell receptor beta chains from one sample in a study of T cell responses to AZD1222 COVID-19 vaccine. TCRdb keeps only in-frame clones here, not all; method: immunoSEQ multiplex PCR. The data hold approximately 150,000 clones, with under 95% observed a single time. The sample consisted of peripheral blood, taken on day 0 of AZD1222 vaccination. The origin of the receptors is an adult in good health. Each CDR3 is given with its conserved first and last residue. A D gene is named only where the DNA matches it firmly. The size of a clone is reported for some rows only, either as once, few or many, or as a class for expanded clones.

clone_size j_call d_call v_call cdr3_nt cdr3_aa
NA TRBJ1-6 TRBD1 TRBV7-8 TGTGCCAGCAGCGGGACAGGGAAGCCAAGCTCCTATAATTCACCCCTCCACTTT CASSGTGKPSSYNSPLHF
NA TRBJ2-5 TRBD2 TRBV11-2 TGTGCCAGCAGCTTTGGGCTAGCGGGCGACAAGAGGGAGACCCAGTACTTC CASSFGLAGDKRETQYF
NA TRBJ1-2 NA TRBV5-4 TGTGCCAGCAGCTTGGAGGGAAGCTACACCTTC CASSLEGSYTF
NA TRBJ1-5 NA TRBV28 TGTGCCAGCAGTTTTCCCACTGGGGCCTACAATCAGCCCCAGCATTTT CASSFPTGAYNQPQHF
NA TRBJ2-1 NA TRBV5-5 TGTGCCAGCAGCTTAGGTGTGGGCCCCAGTGAGCAGTTCTTC CASSLGVGPSEQFF
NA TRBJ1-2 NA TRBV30 TGTGCCTGGAGTGTCCGCGGTACATATGGCTACACCTTC CAWSVRGTYGYTF
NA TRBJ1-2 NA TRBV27 TGTGCCAGCAGTTTAGTGGGGCGCGACTATGGCTACACCTTC CASSLVGRDYGYTF
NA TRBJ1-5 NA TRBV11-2 TGTGCCAGCAGCTTAGCCCCCAGGGGATGGCCCCAGCATTTT CASSLAPRGWPQHF
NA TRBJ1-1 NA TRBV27 TGTGCCAGCAGTTTCACCCCGGGTGTTGGAGCTTTCTTT CASSFTPGVGAFF
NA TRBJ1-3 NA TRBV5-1 TGCGCCAGCAGCTTGGTAGGGGGCTCTGGAAACACCATATATTTT CASSLVGGSGNTIYF
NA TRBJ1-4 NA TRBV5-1 TGCGCCAGCAGCTTTAGCGGGAAACTGTTTTTT CASSFSGKLFF
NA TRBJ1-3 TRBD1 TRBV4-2 TGTGCCAGCAGCCAAGCCACAGGGGGAGGAAACACCATATATTTT CASSQATGGGNTIYF
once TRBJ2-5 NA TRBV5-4 TGTGCCAGCAGCTTGGCCGCCCGGGAGACCCAGTACTTC CASSLAARETQYF
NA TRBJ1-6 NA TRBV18 TGTGCCAGCTCAGAACGACCGGGACCATATAATTCACCCCTCCACTTT CASSERPGPYNSPLHF
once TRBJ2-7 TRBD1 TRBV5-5 TGTGCCAGCAGCCCGAGGGGGCAGGGGTACGAGCAGTACTTC CASSPRGQGYEQYF
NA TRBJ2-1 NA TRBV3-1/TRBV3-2 TGTGCCAGCAGCCAAGATTCGGCACCTTGGAATGAGCAGTTCTTC CASSQDSAPWNEQFF
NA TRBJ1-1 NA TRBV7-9 TGTGCCAGCAGCTTAGGTCGGGATAGGAAAGCTTTCTTT CASSLGRDRKAFF
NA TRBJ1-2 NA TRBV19 TGTGCCAGCACCTGGGGAGGAGCAGGGCCATATGGCTACACCTTC CASTWGGAGPYGYTF
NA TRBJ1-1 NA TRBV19 TGTGCCAGTAGAGCTATGAACACTGAAGCTTTCTTT CASRAMNTEAFF
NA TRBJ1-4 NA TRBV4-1 TGCGCCAGCAGCCAAGATGGGGCGCCCAGTAATGAAAAACTGTTTTTT CASSQDGAPSNEKLFF
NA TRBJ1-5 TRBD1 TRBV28 TGTGCCAGCAGTTTGGACAGGCTCTTACGGGGGATCAATCAGCCCCAGCATTTT CASSLDRLLRGINQPQHF
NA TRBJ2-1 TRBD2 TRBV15 TGTGCCACCAGCAGAGCGGGAGGGCCCGGTGAGCAGTTCTTC CATSRAGGPGEQFF
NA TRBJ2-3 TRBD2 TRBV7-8 TGTGCCAGCAGCTTGGAAGCGGGGGGTCAGAATTTT CASSLEAGGQNF
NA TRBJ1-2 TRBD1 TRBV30 TGTGCCCAGGGGGGAGCGGGAGGCTACACCTTC CAQGGAGGYTF
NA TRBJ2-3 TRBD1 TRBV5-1 TGCGCCAGCAGCTGGGACAGGCCCACAGATACGCAGTATTTT CASSWDRPTDTQYF
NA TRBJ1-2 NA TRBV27 TGTGCCAGCAGTTCAGACTTCGGGACATCATATTATGGCTACACCTTC CASSSDFGTSYYGYTF
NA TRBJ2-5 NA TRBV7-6 TGTGCCAGCAGCTCACAGGGAGGGTCCGAGACCCAGTACTTC CASSSQGGSETQYF
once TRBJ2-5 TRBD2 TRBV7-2 TGTGCCAGCAGCTTGGCTAGCGGGGGGGGTAGGGAGACCCAGTACTTC CASSLASGGGRETQYF
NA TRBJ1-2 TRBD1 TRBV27 TGTGCCAGCAGTTCTCCCTCGACAGGGGAGATCTATGGCTACACCTTC CASSSPSTGEIYGYTF
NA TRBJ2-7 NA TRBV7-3 TGTGCCAGCAGCTCCATGCCCTTAGGGGAGCAGTACTTC CASSSMPLGEQYF
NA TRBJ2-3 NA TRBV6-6 TGTGCCAGCAGCACTAGAGGGGCCTTCGGCACAGATACGCAGTATTTT CASSTRGAFGTDTQYF
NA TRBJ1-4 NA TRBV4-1 TGCGCCAGCAGCCAAGTCAAGCTCGTTGAAAAACTGTTTTTT CASSQVKLVEKLFF
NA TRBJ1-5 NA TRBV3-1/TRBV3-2 TGTGCCAGCAGCCAAGCCGGAAATAGCAATCAGCCCCAGCATTTT CASSQAGNSNQPQHF
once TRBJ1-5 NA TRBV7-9 TGTGCTAGCAATCAGCCCCAGCATTTT CASNQPQHF